This record concerns one T cell receptor beta chain sequence. The antigen this receptor binds is unknown. No base quality information exists; no much larger clone differs at one position. The data are from a study of T cell repertoires in cytomegalovirus infection (dated by TCRdb to between 2018 and 2020). About the study as a whole: Peptide stimulations targeted recently identified HLA-C-restricted CMV epitopes, whose presentation resists viral immunomodulation, together with well-studied HLA-B-restricted epitopes. The HLA type of each donor mattered for the analysis, because public TCR beta signatures pointed to carriage of CMV infection along with the matching HLA type.

Overall study outcomes, separate from this receptor: In both this cohort and an independent approximately 350-donor cohort, the cumulative frequency of public TCR beta family members distinguished carriers of CMV infection plus the relevant HLA type. In the ex vivo response, HLA-C-restricted CMV-specific TCR beta clonotypes were dominant, and in two of eight donors the single most frequent clonotype came from this HLA-C-restricted group.

Interpreted using the paper, the treatment or condition label stands for: in vitro stimulation with specific CMV peptide epitopes to enrich CMV-specific T cells. The sequencing machine was an Illumina HiSeq 1500. TCRdb reanalyzed the raw reads on its own, using fastp at Q25 for trimming and MiXCR for clone calling, and kept in-frame beta chains. CDR3 protein duplicates are merged, each entry listing the most common genes and DNA. The sample table holds about 770,000 distinct CDR3 sequences, of which 25% to 30% were seen once. The top ten hold less than 15% of the sample. Taken from cysteine to phenylalanine, the CDR3 has 18 residues. Solely the CDR3 DNA is kept, with 54 bases framed from the first base. As encoded in the germline V gene (reference sequence), CDR1 is PRHDT while CDR2 is FYEKMQ. From V the trimming removes 4 bases and from J it removes 0 bases, while the gene matches leave 5 bases of the junction unaccounted for.

The V and J genes are TRBV13 and TRBJ2-6, and 11 junctional nucleotides match TRBD1. Sequences were derived from cultured CD8+ T cells from PBMCs, sampled from culture after CMV antigen stimulation. The sequence derives from a human donor in good health (CMV status not recorded). Some clones in this sample may be carry-over from other donors' samples. The CDR3 region has the sequence CASSSGQGAVSGANVLTF. The DNA is TGTGCCAGCAGCTCCGGACAGGGGGCGGTCTCTGGGGCCAACGTCCTGACTTTC.